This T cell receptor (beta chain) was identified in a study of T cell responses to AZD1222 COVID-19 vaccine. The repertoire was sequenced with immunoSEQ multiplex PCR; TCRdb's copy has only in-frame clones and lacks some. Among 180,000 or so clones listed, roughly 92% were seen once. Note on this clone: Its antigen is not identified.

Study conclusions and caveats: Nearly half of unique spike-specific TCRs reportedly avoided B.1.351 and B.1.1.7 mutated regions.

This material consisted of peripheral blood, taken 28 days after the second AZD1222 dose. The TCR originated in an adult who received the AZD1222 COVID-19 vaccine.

CDR3 loop: CASSPTGSYNSPLHF. DNA for the CDR3: TGTGCCAGCAGCCCAACCGGGTCCTATAATTCACCCCTCCACTTT. The chain uses TRBV14 and TRBJ1-6; D not certain. Trimming left V 4 bases short and J 1 base short, with 8 bases between. The CDR3 covers 15 residues. The germline gives CDR1 SGHDN, CDR2 FVKESK.